One and the same sample provided the 17 T cell receptor beta chains below, sequenced in a study of response to subunit inactivated influenza vaccine. TCRdb passed the RT-PCR reads through MiXCR, listing each CDR3 protein once. The repertoire holds 500,000 or so distinct CDR3 sequences, with approximately 17% as singletons. The sample was CD4+ T cells sorted from PBMCs, taken about 23 months after vaccination. The receptor set was obtained from a man between 45 and 75 years old who received an inactivated influenza vaccine.

This clonotype came up many times. The chain recombines TRBV5-1 with TRBJ2-1; D is undetermined. The CDR3 loop spans 14 amino acids. Per germline, CDR1 SGHRS and CDR2 YFSETQ. Trimming took off 5 bases at V and 0 bases at J, with 9 bases between the two ends. CDR3 coding DNA: TGCGCCAGCAGTTCTGATAGCTCCTACAATGAGCAGTTCTTC. As protein: CASSSDSSYNEQFF.

V is TRBV2 and J is TRBJ2-6; D may correspond to TRBD1 or TRBD2 (5 bases each). Trimming removed 5 bases from V and 3 bases from J, with 11 bases in between. Germline CDR1 SNHLY, CDR2 FYNNEI. This CDR3 comprises 15 residues. The CDR3 protein is CASSPSGLGANVLTF. CDR3 nucleotides: TGTGCCAGCAGTCCGTCGGGGCTTGGGGCCAACGTCCTGACTTTC. The full variable domain, with the rest looked up from reference TRBV2 and TRBJ2-6, is EPEVTQTPSHQVTQMGQEVILRCVPISNHLYFYWYRQILGQKVEFLVSFYNNEISEKSEIFDDQFSVERPDGSNFTLKIRSTKLEDSAMYFCASSPSGLGANVLTFGAGSRLTVL.

V is TRBV5-5 and J is TRBJ2-5; a possible D gene is TRBD2 (5 bases). This CDR3 contains 14 residues. Germline V gene data show CDR1 as SGHKS and CDR2 as YYEKEE (reference sequence). V was pared by 7 bases and J by 2 bases, with 15 bases between. The CDR3 DNA sequence: TGTGCCAGCGGCCCCGGGATCCGACAAGAGACCCAGTACTTC. Translating it yields CASGPGIRQETQYF.

The V and J genes are TRBV14 and TRBJ2-5; the D is unclear. The CDR3 contains 14 residues. Trimming left V 1 base short and J 2 bases short, with 8 bases between. Germline values: CDR1 SGHDN, CDR2 FVKESK. The CDR3: CASSQVNRQETQYF. In DNA, the CDR3 is TGTGCCAGCAGCCAAGTGAACCGGCAAGAGACCCAGTACTTC.

This clonotype has ten or more counts. This sequence joins TRBV4-1 and TRBJ2-1; the D call may be TRBD1 or TRBD2 (5 bases each). The CDR3 runs 15 residues. Trimming shortened V by 3 bases and J by 8 bases, and 17 bases separated the two germline ends. Looked up from germline, CDR1 is MGHRA and CDR2 is YSYEKL. The CDR3 region is CASSQTQGPVDEQFF. CDR3 DNA sequence: TGCGCCAGCAGCCAGACGCAGGGACCCGTCGATGAGCAGTTCTTC.

Only a few counts were recorded for this clonotype. This chain uses TRBV7-2 with TRBJ1-2; D might be TRBD1 (5 bases). V lost 5 bases and J lost 8, with 12 bases in between. Germline-derived CDR1 and CDR2 are SGHTA and FQGNSA. The CDR3 has 12 amino acids. This CDR3 is CASSPYWGGYTF. DNA for the CDR3: TGTGCCAGCAGCCCGTACTGGGGGGGCTACACCTTC.

This clonotype was detected a few times. The J gene is TRBJ2-1, the V gene TRBV6-1; the D is unclear. The V gene's germline CDR1 is MNHNS and CDR2 SASEGT. Between the trimmed V and J ends, which lost 5 bases and 4 bases, there was a span of 6 bases. The CDR3 loop spans 12 amino acids. The CDR3 region is CASSRNYNEQFF. DNA of the CDR3: TGTGCCAGCAGTCGGAATTACAATGAGCAGTTCTTC.

This sequence joins TRBV10-3 and TRBJ2-1; D might be TRBD1 (5 bases). The germline V gene encodes CDR1 ENHRY and CDR2 SYGVKD. Trimming stripped 4 bases from V and 10 bases from J, with 14 bases between. This CDR3 region has 13 residues. The CDR3 sequence is CAISVGASLEQFF. In nucleotides, the CDR3 is TGTGCCATCAGTGTTGGGGCGAGCTTGGAGCAGTTCTTC.

This clonotype turned up a few times. The chain links TRBV10-3 to TRBJ2-3; TRBD2 matches 13 bases. CDR1 ENHRY and CDR2 SYGVKD come from the germline V gene. The CDR3 has 17 amino acids. V shed 4 bases, J shed 7 bases, and the junction held 11 bases outside the gene matches. CDR3 amino acids: CAISGGLAGQTPYTQYF. The DNA of the CDR3 is TGTGCCATCAGTGGGGGACTAGCGGGACAAACCCCCTATACGCAGTATTTT.

In this sample, this clonotype turned up many times. This chain links TRBV5-6 with TRBJ1-2; 10 bases line up with TRBD1. Looked up from germline, CDR1 is SGHDT and CDR2 is YYEEEE. The trim removed 0 bases at V and 4 bases at J, leaving 0 bases unmatched. The CDR3 is made up of 14 amino acids. CDR3 nucleotide sequence: TGTGCCAGCAGCTTGGGGACAGGGGGCTATGGCTACACCTTC. It translates to CASSLGTGGYGYTF. Combining the CDR3 with reference TRBV5-6 and TRBJ1-2 gives the whole variable domain DAGVTQSPTHLIKTRGQQVTLRCSPKSGHDTVSWYQQALGQGPQFIFQYYEEEERQRGNFPDRFSGHQFPNYSSELNVNALLLGDSALYLCASSLGTGGYGYTFGSGTRLTVV.

This clonotype has at least ten counts. The V call is TRBV7-2, the J call TRBJ2-1; the D is unclear. The CDR3 sequence is 14 residues long. Germline V gene lookup returns CDR1 SGHTA and CDR2 FQGNSA. Deletions cut 5 bases from V and 5 bases from J, with 13 bases between. As DNA, the CDR3 is TGTGCCAGCAGCCCACGCCCTGGACACAATGAGCAGTTCTTC. Protein sequence: CASSPRPGHNEQFF.

The sample holds a few counts of this clonotype. J is TRBJ1-1 and V is TRBV5-1; no reliable D call. Looked up from germline, CDR1 is SGHRS and CDR2 is YFSETQ. V was cut by 0 bases and J by 2 bases, with 11 bases left in between. The CDR3 has 15 amino acids. The CDR3, as DNA: TGCGCCAGCAGCTTGGGGACGGGAGCTAACACTGAAGCTTTCTTT. Protein: CASSLGTGANTEAFF.

This rearrangement joins TRBV28 to TRBJ1-6; D possibly corresponds to TRBD1 (5 bases). CDR1 is MDHEN and CDR2 is SYDVKM in the germline V gene. This CDR3 has 14 residues. V was shortened by 5 bases and J by 6 bases, with 11 bases between the two germline ends. Written as DNA, the CDR3 is TGTGCCAGCAGTACCCGCCAGGGTAATTCACCCCTCCACTTT. As protein: CASSTRQGNSPLHF.

This clonotype was observed at least ten times. A read error may account for a junction end that differs from germline. The V gene is TRBV7-7, the J gene TRBJ2-3, with 8 bases aligning to TRBD2. The CDR3 sequence is 16 residues long. Germline V gives CDR1 SSHAT, CDR2 FNYEAQ (reference sequence). The CDR3 bases are TGTGCTAGCAGCTTACTTGCGGGGGGCCAATCAGATACGCAGTATTTT. This sequence encodes CASSLLAGGQSDTQYF.

The chain uses TRBV11-2 and TRBJ2-7; 16 nucleotides align to TRBD2. CDR1 SGHAT and CDR2 FQNNGV come from the germline V gene. The CDR3 spans 19 residues. Trimming cost V 4 bases and J 2 bases; bases outside gene matches: 11. CDR3: CASSSVGLAGGLPPYEQYF. CDR3 coding DNA: TGTGCCAGCAGCTCAGTGGGACTAGCGGGGGGGCTCCCCCCCTACGAGCAGTACTTC.

This clonotype was picked up a small number of times. The genes are TRBV12-3 or TRBV12-4 and TRBJ2-2; no clear D gene. The ends were cut back, 7 bases at V and 6 bases at J, with 9 bases in the middle. The CDR3 extends over 12 amino acids. The CDR3 coding sequence is TGTGCCAGCAAGTCCGGGCCCGGGGAGCTGTTTTTT. Amino acids: CASKSGPGELFF.

The CDR3 loop reads CASSQVDRVTEKLFF. CDR3 sequence (DNA): TGTGCCAGCAGCCAAGTCGACAGGGTAACAGAAAAACTGTTTTTT. The gene calls are TRBV4-2 and TRBJ1-4; 7 positions match TRBD1. The germline gives CDR1 LGHNA, CDR2 YNFKEQ. The J segment lost 8 bases and the V segment lost 1 base, leaving 7 bases of the junction unmatched. The CDR3 totals 15 residues.